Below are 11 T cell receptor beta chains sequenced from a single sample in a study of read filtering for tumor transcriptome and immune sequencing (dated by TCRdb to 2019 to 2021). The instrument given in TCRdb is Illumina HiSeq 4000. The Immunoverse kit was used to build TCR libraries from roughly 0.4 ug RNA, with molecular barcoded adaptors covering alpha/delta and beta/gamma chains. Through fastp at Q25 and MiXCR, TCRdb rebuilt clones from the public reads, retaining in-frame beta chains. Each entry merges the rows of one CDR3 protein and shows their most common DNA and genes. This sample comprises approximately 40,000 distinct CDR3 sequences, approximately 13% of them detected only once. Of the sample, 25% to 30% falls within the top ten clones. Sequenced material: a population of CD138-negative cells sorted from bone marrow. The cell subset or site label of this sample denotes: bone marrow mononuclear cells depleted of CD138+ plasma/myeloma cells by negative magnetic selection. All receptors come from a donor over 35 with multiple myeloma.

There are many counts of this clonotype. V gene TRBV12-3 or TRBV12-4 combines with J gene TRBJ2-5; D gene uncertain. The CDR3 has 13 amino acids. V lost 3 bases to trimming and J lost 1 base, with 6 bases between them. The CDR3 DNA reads TGTGCCAGCAGTTTTGGCAGCCAAGAGACCCAGTACTTC. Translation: CASSFGSQETQYF.

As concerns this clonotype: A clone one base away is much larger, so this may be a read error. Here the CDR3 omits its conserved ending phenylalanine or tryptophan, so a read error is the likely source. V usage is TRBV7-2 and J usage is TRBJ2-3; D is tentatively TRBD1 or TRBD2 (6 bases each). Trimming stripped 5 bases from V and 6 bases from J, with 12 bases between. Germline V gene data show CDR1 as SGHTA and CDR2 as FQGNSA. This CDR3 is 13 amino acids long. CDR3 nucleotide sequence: TGTGCCAGCAGCCCGGGGGCATGGGATACGCAGTATTCT. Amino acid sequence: CASSPGAWDTQYS.

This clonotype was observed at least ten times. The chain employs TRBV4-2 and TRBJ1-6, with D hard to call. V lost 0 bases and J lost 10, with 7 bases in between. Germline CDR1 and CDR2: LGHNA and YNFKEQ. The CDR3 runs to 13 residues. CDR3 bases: TGTGCCAGCAGCCAAGATAGAGACTCACCCCTCCACTTT. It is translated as CASSQDRDSPLHF.

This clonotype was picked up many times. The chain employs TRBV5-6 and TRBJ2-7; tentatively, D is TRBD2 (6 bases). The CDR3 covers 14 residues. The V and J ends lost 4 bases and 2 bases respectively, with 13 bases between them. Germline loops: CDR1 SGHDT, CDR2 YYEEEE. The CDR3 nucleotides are TGTGCCAGCAGCCGCCCGGGGGTAACCTACGAGCAGTACTTC. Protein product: CASSRPGVTYEQYF.

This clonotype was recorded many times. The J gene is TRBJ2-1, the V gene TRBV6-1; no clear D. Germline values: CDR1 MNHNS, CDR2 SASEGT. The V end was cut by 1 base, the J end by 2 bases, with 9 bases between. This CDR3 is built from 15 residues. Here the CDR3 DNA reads TGTGCCAGCAGTGAAGGGGCGGCCACCTACAATGAGCAGTTCTTC. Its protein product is CASSEGAATYNEQFF.

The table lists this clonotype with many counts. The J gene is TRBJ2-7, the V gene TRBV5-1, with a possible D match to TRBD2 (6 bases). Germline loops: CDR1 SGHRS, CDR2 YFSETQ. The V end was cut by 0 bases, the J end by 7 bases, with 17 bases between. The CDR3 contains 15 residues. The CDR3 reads CASSLVAGTVGEQYF. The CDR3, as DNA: TGCGCCAGCAGCTTGGTTGCGGGAACCGTGGGGGAGCAGTACTTC.

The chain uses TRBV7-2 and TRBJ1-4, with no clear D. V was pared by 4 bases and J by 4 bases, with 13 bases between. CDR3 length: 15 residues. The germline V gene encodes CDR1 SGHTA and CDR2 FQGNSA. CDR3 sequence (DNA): TGTGCCAGCAGCTCGGACGGGAGGTTTAATGAAAAACTGTTTTTT. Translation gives CASSSDGRFNEKLFF.

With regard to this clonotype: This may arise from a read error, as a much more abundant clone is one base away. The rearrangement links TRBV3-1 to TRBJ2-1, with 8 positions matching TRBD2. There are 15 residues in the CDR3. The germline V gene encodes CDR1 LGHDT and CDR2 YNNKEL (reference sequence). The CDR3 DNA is TGTGCCAGCAGCCTCTCCGGGACTAGGTGGAATGGGCAGTTCTTC. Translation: CASSLSGTRWNGQFF.

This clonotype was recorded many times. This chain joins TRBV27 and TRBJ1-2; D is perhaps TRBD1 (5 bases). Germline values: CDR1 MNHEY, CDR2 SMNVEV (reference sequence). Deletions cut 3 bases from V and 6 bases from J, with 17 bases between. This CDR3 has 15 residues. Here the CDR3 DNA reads TGTGCCAGCAGTTTCTACCGGGGGTCCATGGATGGCTACACCTTC. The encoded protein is CASSFYRGSMDGYTF.

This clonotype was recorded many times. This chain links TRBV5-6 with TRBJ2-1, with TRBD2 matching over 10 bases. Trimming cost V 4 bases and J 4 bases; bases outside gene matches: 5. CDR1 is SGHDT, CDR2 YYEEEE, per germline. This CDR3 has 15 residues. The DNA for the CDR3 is TGTGCCAGCAGCGCGGGACTAGCGAGTTACAATGAGCAGTTCTTC. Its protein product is CASSAGLASYNEQFF.

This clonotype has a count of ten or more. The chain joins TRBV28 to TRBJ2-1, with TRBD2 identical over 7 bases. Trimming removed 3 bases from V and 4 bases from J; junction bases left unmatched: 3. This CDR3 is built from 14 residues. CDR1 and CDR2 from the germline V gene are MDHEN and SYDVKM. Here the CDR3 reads CASSFSSGYNEQFF. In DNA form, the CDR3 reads TGTGCCAGCAGTTTCTCTAGCGGATACAATGAGCAGTTCTTC.